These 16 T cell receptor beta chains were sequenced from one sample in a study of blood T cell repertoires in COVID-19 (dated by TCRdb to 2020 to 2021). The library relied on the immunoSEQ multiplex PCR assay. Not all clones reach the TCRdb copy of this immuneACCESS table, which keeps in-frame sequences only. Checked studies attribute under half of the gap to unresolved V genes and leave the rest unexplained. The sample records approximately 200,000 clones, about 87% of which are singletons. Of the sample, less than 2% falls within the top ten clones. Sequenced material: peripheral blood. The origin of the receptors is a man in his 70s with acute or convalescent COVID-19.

The CDR3 nucleotides read TGTGCCAGTAGTATAGGGCGTCAGGGTATCTCCCTAAACAATCAGCCCCAGCATTTT. This sequence encodes CASSIGRQGISLNNQPQHF. The chain has TRBV19 and TRBJ1-5; possibly TRBD1 for D (5 bases). The CDR3 contains 19 residues. The ends were cut back, 1 base at V and 3 bases at J, with 22 bases in the middle. Germline CDR1 and CDR2: LNHDA and SQIVND (reference sequence).

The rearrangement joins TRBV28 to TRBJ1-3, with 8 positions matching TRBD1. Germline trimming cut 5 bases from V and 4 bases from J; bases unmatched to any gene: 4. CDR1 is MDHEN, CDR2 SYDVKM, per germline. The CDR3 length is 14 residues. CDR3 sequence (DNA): TGTGCCAGCAGTCAGGGGGCACAGGGAAACACCATATATTTT. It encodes CASSQGAQGNTIYF.

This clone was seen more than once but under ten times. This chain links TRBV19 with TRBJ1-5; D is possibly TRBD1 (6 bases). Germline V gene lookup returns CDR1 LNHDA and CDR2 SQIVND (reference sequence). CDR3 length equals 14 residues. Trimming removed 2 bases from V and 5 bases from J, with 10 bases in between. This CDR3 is CASSISGGDQPQHF. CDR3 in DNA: TGTGCCAGTAGTATATCGGGGGGCGATCAGCCCCAGCATTTT.

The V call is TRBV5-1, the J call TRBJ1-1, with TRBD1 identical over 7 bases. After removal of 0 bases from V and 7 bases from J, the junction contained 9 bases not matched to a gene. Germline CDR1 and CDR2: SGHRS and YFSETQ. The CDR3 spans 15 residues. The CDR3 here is CASSLGGGTVREAFF. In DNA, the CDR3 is TGCGCCAGCAGCTTGGGGGGCGGGACAGTCCGTGAAGCTTTCTTT.

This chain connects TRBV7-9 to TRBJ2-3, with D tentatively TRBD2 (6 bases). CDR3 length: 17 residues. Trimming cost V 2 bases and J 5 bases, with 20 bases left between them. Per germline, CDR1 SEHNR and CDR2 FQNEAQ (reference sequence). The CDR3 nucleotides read TGTGCCAGCAGCTTAAGCGGTAGCGGAGGGCGGGGAGATACGCAGTATTTT. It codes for CASSLSGSGGRGDTQYF.

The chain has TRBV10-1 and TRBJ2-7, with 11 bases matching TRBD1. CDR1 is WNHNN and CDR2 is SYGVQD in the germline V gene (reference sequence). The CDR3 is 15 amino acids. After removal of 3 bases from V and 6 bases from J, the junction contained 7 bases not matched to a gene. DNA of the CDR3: TGCGCCAGCAGTGAACAGCCGGGACAGGGGGGCGAGCAGTACTTC. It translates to CASSEQPGQGGEQYF.

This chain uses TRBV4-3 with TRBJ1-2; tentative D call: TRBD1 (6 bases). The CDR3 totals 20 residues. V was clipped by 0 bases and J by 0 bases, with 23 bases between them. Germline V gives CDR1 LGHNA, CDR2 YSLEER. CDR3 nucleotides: TGCGCCAGCAGCCAAGATTTATCGACAGGCCCCGGCCCCACTAACTATGGCTACACCTTC. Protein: CASSQDLSTGPGPTNYGYTF.

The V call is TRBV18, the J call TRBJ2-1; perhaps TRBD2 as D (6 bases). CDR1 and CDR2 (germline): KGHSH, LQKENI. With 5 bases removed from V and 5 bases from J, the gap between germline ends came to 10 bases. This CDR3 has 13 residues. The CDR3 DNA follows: TGTGCCAGCTCAGCGGGCGGGAACAATGAGCAGTTCTTC. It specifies CASSAGGNNEQFF. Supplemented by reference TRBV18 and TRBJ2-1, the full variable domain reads NAGVMQNPRHLVRRRGQEARLRCSPMKGHSHVYWYRQLPEEGLKFMVYLQKENIIDESGMPKERFSAEFPKEGPSILRIQQVVRGDSAAYFCASSAGGNNEQFFGPGTRLTVL.

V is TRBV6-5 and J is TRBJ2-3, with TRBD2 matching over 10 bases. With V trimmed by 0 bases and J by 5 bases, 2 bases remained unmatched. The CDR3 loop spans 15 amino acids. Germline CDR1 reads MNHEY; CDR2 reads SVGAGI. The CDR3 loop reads CASSYSSGRIDTQYF. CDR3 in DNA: TGTGCCAGCAGTTACTCTAGCGGGAGGATAGATACGCAGTATTTT.

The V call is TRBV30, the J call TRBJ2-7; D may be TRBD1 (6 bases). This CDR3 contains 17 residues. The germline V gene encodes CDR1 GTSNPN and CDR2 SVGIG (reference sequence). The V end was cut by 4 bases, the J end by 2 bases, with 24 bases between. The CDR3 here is CAWNPGLVPQGTYEQYF. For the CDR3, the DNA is TGTGCCTGGAATCCTGGCCTGGTACCACAGGGTACCTACGAGCAGTACTTC. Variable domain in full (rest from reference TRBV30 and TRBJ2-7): SQTIHQWPATLVQPVGSPLSLECTVEGTSNPNLYWYRQAAGRGLQLLFYSVGIGQISSEVPQNLSASRPQDRQFILSSKKLLLSDSGFYLCAWNPGLVPQGTYEQYFGPGTRLTVT.

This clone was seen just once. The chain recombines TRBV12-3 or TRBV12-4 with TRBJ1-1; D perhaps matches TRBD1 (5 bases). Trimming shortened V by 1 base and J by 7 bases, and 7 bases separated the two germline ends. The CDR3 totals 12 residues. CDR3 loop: CASSLDTGEAFF. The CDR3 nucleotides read TGTGCCAGCAGTTTAGATACAGGTGAAGCTTTCTTT.

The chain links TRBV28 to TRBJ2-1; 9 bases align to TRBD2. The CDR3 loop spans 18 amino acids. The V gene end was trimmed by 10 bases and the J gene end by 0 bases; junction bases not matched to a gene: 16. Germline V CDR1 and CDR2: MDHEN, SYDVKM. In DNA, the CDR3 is TGTGCCACCCTTCAACCGGGGACTAGCAGAAGCTCCTACAATGAGCAGTTCTTC. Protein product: CATLQPGTSRSSYNEQFF.

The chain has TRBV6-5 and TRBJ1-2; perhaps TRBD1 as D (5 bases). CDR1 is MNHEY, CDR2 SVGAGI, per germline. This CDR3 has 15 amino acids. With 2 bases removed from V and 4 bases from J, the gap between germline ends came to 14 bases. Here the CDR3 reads CASSYGGAGGYGYTF. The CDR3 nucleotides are TGTGCCAGCAGTTACGGAGGGGCAGGCGGCTATGGCTACACCTTC.

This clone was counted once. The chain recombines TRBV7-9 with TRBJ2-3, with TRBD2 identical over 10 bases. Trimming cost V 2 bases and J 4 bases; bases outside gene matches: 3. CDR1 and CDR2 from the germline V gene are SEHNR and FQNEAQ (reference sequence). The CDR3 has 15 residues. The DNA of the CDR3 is TGTGCCAGCAGCTTATCTAGCGGGAGTTCAGATACGCAGTATTTT. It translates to CASSLSSGSSDTQYF.

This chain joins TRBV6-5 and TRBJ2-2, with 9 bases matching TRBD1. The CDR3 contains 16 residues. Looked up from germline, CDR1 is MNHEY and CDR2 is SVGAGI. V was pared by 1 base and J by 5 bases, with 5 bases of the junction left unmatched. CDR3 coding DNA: TGTGCCAGCAGTTACTGGGGACAGGGTGGTACCGGGGAGCTGTTTTTT. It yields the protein CASSYWGQGGTGELFF.

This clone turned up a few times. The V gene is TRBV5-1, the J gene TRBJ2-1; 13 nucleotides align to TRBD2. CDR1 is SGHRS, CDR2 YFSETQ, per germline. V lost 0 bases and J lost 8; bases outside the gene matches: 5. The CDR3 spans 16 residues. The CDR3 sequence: CASSLERTSGSYEQFF. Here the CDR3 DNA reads TGCGCCAGCAGCTTGGAACGGACTAGCGGGAGCTATGAGCAGTTCTTC. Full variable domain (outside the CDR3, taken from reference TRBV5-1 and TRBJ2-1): KAGVTQTPRYLIKTRGQQVTLSCSPISGHRSVSWYQQTPGQGLQFLFEYFSETQRNKGNFPGRFSGRQFSNSRSEMNVSTLELGDSALYLCASSLERTSGSYEQFFGPGTRLTVL.